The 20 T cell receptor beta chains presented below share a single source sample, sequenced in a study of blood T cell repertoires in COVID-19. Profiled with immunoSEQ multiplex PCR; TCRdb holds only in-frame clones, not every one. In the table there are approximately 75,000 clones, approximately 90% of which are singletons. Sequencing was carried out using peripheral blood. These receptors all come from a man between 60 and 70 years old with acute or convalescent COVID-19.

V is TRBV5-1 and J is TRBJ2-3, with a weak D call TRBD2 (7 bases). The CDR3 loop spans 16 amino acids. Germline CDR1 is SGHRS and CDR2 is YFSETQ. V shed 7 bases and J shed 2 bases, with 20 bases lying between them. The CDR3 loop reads CASCRGGRGPTDTQYF. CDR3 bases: TGCGCCAGCTGCAGAGGCGGGCGGGGGCCCACAGATACGCAGTATTTT.

CDR3 DNA: TGCGCCAGCAGCCACCCACTAGCGGGGGTTCAAGAGACCCAGTACTTC. It specifies CASSHPLAGVQETQYF. The genes are TRBV4-1 and TRBJ2-5; 11 nucleotides agree with TRBD2. Losses at the gene ends were 3 bases for V and 2 bases for J; bases not matched to a gene: 5. Per germline, CDR1 MGHRA and CDR2 YSYEKL. The CDR3 contains 16 residues.

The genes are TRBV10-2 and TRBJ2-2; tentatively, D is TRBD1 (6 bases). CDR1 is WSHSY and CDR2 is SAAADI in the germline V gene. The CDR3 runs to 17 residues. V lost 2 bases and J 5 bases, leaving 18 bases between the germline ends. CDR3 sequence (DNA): TGCGCCAGCAGTGAGAGGACGTCAGGGGTTAAAACCGGGGAGCTGTTTTTT. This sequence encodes CASSERTSGVKTGELFF.

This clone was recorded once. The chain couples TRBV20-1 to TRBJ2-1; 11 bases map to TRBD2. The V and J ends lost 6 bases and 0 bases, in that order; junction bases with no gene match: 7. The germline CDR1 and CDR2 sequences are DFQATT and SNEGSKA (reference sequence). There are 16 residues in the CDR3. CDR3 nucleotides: TGCAGTGCCAGTCCGACTAGCGGGAACTCCTACAATGAGCAGTTCTTC. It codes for CSASPTSGNSYNEQFF.

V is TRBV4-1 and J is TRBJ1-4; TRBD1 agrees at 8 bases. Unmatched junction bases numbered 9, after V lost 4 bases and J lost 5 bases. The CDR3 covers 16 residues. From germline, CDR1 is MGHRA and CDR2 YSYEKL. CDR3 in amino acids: CASSLAAGTGNEKLFF. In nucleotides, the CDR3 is TGCGCCAGCAGCCTTGCGGCGGGGACAGGAAATGAAAAACTGTTTTTT.

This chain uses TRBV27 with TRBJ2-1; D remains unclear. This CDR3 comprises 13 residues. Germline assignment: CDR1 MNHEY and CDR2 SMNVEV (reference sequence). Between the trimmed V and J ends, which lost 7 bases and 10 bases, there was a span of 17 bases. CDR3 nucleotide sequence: TGTGCCAGCAAATATGGGCCTCTTCTAGAGCAGTTCTTC. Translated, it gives CASKYGPLLEQFF.

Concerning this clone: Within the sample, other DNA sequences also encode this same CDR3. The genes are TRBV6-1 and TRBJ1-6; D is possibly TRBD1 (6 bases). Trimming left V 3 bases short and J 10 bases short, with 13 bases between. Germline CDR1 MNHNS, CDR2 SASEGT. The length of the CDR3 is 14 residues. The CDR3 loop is CASSDGAGESPLHF. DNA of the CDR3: TGTGCCAGCAGTGACGGGGCAGGGGAGTCACCCCTCCACTTT.

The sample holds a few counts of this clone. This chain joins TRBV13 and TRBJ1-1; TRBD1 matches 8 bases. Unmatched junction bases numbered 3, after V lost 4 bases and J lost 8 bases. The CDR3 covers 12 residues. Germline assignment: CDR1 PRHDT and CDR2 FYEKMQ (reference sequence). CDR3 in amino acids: CASSWGQVEAFF. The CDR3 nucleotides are TGTGCCAGCAGCTGGGGACAGGTGGAAGCTTTCTTT.

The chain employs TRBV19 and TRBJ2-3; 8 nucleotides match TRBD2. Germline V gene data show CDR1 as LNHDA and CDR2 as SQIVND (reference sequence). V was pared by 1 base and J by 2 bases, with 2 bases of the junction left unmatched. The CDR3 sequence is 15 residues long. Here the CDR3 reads CASSIGGRLTDTQYF. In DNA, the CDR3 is TGTGCCAGTAGTATAGGCGGGAGGCTCACAGATACGCAGTATTTT.

The CDR3 nucleotides read TGTGCCAGCTCAGCAAGTACGGGACTCTCCTACAATGAGCAGTTCTTC. This encodes CASSASTGLSYNEQFF. The chain is built from TRBV18 and TRBJ2-1; the D gene is possibly TRBD2 (6 bases). Trimming left V 5 bases short and J 0 bases short, with 14 bases between. The length of the CDR3 is 16 residues. CDR1 is KGHSH and CDR2 is LQKENI in the germline V gene. Variable domain in full (rest from reference TRBV18 and TRBJ2-1): NAGVMQNPRHLVRRRGQEARLRCSPMKGHSHVYWYRQLPEEGLKFMVYLQKENIIDESGMPKERFSAEFPKEGPSILRIQQVVRGDSAAYFCASSASTGLSYNEQFFGPGTRLTVL.

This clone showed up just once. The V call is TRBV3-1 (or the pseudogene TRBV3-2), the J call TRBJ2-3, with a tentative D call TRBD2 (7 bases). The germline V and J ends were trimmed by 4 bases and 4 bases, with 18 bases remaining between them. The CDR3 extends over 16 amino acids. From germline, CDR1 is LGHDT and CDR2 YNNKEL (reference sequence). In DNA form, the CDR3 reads TGTGCCAGCAGCCCCCGAACGGGGGGCGCGGCAGATACGCAGTATTTT. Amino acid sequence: CASSPRTGGAADTQYF.

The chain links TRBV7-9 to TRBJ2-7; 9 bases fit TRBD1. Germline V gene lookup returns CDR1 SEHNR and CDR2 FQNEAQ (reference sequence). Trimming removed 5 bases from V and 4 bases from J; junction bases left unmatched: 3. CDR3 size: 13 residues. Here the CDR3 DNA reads TGTGCCAGCAGCCCGGGACAGGGTTACGAGCAGTACTTC. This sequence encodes CASSPGQGYEQYF.

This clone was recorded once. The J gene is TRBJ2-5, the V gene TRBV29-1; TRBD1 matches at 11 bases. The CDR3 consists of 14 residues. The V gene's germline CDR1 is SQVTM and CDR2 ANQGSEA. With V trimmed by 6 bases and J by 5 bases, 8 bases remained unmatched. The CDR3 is CSVRDRGSFETQYF. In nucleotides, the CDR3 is TGCAGCGTGCGGGACAGGGGGTCGTTTGAGACCCAGTACTTC.

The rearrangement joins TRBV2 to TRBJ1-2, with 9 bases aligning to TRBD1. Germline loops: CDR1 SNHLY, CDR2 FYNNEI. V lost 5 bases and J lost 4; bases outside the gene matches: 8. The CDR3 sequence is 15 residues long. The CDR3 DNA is TGTGCCAGCAGTCCCACAGGGGGCATTGGCTATGGCTACACCTTC. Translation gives CASSPTGGIGYGYTF.

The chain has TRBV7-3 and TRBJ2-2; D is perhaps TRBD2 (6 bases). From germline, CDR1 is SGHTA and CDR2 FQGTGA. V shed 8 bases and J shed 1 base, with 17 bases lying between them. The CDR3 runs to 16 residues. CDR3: CASSPSSSGNTGELFF. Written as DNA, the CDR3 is TGTGCCAGCTCTCCTTCTAGTAGCGGGAACACCGGGGAGCTGTTTTTT.

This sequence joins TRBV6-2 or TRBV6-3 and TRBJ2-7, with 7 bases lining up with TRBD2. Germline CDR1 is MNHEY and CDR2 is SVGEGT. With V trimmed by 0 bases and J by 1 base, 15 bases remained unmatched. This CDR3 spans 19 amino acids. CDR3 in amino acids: CASSYSMSSGGFRSYEQYF. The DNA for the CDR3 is TGTGCCAGCAGTTACTCGATGTCGTCGGGAGGCTTTAGGTCCTACGAGCAGTACTTC.

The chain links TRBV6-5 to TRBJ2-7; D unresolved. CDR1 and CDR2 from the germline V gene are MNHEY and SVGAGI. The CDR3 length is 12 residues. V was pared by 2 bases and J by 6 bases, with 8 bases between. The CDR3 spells CASSYLRGEQYF. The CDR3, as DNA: TGTGCCAGCAGTTACCTGCGCGGCGAGCAGTACTTC.

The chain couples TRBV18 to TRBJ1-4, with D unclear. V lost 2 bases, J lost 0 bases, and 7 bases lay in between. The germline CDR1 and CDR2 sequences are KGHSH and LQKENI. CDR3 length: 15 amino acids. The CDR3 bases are TGTGCCAGCTCACCAATCTCGGCAACTAATGAAAAACTGTTTTTT. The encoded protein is CASSPISATNEKLFF.

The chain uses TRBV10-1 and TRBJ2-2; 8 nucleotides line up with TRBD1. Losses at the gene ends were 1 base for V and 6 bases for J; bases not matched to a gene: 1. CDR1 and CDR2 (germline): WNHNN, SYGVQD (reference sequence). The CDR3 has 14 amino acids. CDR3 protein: CASSELQGAGELFF. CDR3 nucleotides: TGCGCCAGCAGTGAGTTACAGGGGGCCGGGGAGCTGTTTTTT.

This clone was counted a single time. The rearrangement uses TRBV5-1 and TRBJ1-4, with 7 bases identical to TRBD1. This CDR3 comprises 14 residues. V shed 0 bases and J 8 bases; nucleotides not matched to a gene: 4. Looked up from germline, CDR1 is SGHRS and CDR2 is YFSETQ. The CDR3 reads CASSLDRGGEKLFF. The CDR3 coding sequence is TGCGCCAGCAGCTTGGACAGGGGTGGAGAAAAACTGTTTTTT.